This T cell receptor (beta chain) was sequenced in a study of T cell responses to AZD1222 COVID-19 vaccine. Study-level findings and limits: Females outnumbered males among donors, who were mostly white British; clonal diversity was possibly underestimated.

As concerns this clone: Its antigen is unknown.

CDR1 is SGHTA, CDR2 FQGTGA, per germline. With V trimmed by 2 bases and J by 7 bases, 6 bases remained unmatched. The CDR3 sequence is 14 residues long. Generated by immunoSEQ multiplex PCR, the TCRdb table keeps only in-frame clones and is missing some. Here the sample spans under 85,000 clones, about nine tenths being singletons. Sequenced material: peripheral blood, taken 28 days after the second AZD1222 dose. The chain uses TRBV7-3 and TRBJ2-7; 9 bases fit TRBD1. This receptor was obtained from an adult who received the AZD1222 COVID-19 vaccine. The CDR3 spells CASSLSGQGWEQYF. CDR3 DNA: TGTGCCAGCAGCTTATCGGGACAGGGTTGGGAGCAGTACTTC.